Presented here are 25 T cell receptor beta chains from one specimen sequenced in a study of blood T cell repertoires in COVID-19. Repertoires were generated with immunoSEQ multiplex PCR, while TCRdb's copy carries only in-frame clones and drops some. The sample lists approximately 200,000 clones, nearly 85% occurring once. Material for sequencing was peripheral blood. The receptor set was obtained from a woman aged 30 to 39 with acute or convalescent COVID-19.

The rearrangement links TRBV5-1 to TRBJ1-6; D remains unclear. Germline lookup yields CDR1 SGHRS and CDR2 YFSETQ. The length of the CDR3 is 16 residues. The V gene lost 0 bases and the J gene lost 9 bases, with 16 bases spanning the gap. CDR3 in DNA: TGCGCCAGCAGCTTGGCAGGTACCCGCACCATTTCACCCCTCCACTTT. As protein: CASSLAGTRTISPLHF.

V usage is TRBV3-1 (or the pseudogene TRBV3-2) and J usage is TRBJ1-6; the match to TRBD1 covers 7 bases. This CDR3 spans 13 amino acids. CDR1 LGHDT and CDR2 YNNKEL come from the germline V gene (reference sequence). Trimming took 10 bases from V and 10 from J; bases not matched to a gene: 10. The CDR3 bases are TGTGCCACTGCGGACAGGCGAGGGTCACCCCTCCACTTT. It is translated as CATADRRGSPLHF.

The CDR3 spells CASRLSSAGELFF. In nucleotides, the CDR3 is TGTGCCAGCAGACTATCCTCGGCCGGGGAGCTGTTTTTT. The rearrangement joins TRBV2 to TRBJ2-2, with D unclear. The CDR3 loop spans 13 amino acids. With 6 bases removed from V and 6 bases from J, the gap between germline ends came to 11 bases. Germline-derived CDR1 and CDR2 are SNHLY and FYNNEI.

This rearrangement joins TRBV3-1 (or the pseudogene TRBV3-2) to TRBJ2-5; tentative D call: TRBD2 (6 bases). This CDR3 comprises 13 residues. Trimming cost V 5 bases and J 9 bases, with 16 bases left between them. Germline-derived CDR1 and CDR2 are LGHDT and YNNKEL (reference sequence). CDR3 protein: CASSFNRWGAQYF. CDR3 bases: TGTGCCAGCAGCTTCAACCGGTGGGGGGCCCAGTACTTC.

The gene calls are TRBV20-1 and TRBJ1-6; D might be TRBD1 (5 bases). The V gene lost 3 bases and the J gene lost 2 bases, with 11 bases spanning the gap. CDR1 and CDR2 from the germline V gene are DFQATT and SNEGSKA (reference sequence). This CDR3 has 15 amino acids. CDR3 amino acids: CSASGGVPYNSPLHF. CDR3 sequence (DNA): TGCAGTGCTAGTGGGGGGGTGCCCTATAATTCACCCCTCCACTTT.

V usage is TRBV9 and J usage is TRBJ1-3; D unresolved. This CDR3 is 12 amino acids long. Deletions cut 7 bases from V and 4 bases from J, with 9 bases between. Germline CDR1 reads SGDLS; CDR2 reads YYNGEE. The CDR3 loop is CASLGVGNTIYF. Written as DNA, the CDR3 is TGTGCCAGCCTAGGTGTCGGAAACACCATATATTTT.

J is TRBJ2-7 and V is TRBV19, with TRBD1 as a possible D gene (6 bases). The V gene lost 6 bases and the J gene lost 1 base, with 16 bases spanning the gap. This CDR3 spans 15 amino acids. Germline-derived CDR1 and CDR2 are LNHDA and SQIVND (reference sequence). DNA of the CDR3: TGTGCCAGTAGCTGGGGAATCACAGGGTCCTACGAGCAGTACTTC. Protein sequence: CASSWGITGSYEQYF.

The chain recombines TRBV7-9 with TRBJ1-1; the match to TRBD1 covers 7 bases. Germline V gene sequence: CDR1 SEHNR, CDR2 FQNEAQ (reference sequence). The V and J ends lost 6 bases and 1 base, in that order; junction bases with no gene match: 5. The length of the CDR3 is 14 residues. The CDR3 protein is CASSYQGGNTEAFF. The CDR3, as DNA: TGTGCCAGCAGTTATCAGGGGGGGAACACTGAAGCTTTCTTT. The whole variable domain, filled in from reference TRBV7-9 and TRBJ1-1, reads DTGVSQNPRHKITKRGQNVTFRCDPISEHNRLYWYRQTLGQGPEFLTYFQNEAQLEKSRLLSDRFSAERPKGSFSTLEIQRTEQGDSAMYLCASSYQGGNTEAFFGQGTRLTVV.

The chain carries TRBV19 and TRBJ2-1; TRBD1 aligns across 8 bases. Germline V CDR1 and CDR2: LNHDA, SQIVND (reference sequence). The CDR3 is 15 amino acids. V trimming: 7 bases; J trimming: 5 bases; junction bases outside the gene matches: 10. This CDR3 reads CASMKPGQDHNEQFF. CDR3 nucleotides: TGTGCCAGTATGAAACCGGGACAGGACCACAATGAGCAGTTCTTC.

The chain recombines TRBV21-1 with TRBJ2-3; TRBD2 was called by the table and not checked on the DNA. TRBV21-1 is termed a pseudogene. The CDR3 extends over 16 amino acids. In nucleotides, the CDR3 is TGTGCCAGCAGCAAAGTTGGGGGAGGGCTCGTAGATACGCAGTATTTT. It is translated as CASSKVGGGLVDTQYF.

The chain has TRBV5-4 and TRBJ2-5, with a tentative D call TRBD2 (6 bases). Per germline, CDR1 SGHNT and CDR2 YYREEE (reference sequence). This CDR3 contains 15 residues. Trimming left V 0 bases short and J 2 bases short, with 11 bases between. CDR3 sequence (DNA): TGTGCCAGCAGCTTGGTTGGGGGGATACAAGAGACCCAGTACTTC. Protein sequence: CASSLVGGIQETQYF.

This clone showed up just once. The chain links TRBV28 to TRBJ2-7, with D possibly being TRBD2 (6 bases). The ends were cut back, 1 base at V and 2 bases at J, with 15 bases in the middle. Germline CDR1 and CDR2: MDHEN and SYDVKM. The CDR3 is 16 residues long. Here the CDR3 reads CASSLFPAEGPYEQYF. The CDR3 nucleotides are TGTGCCAGCAGTTTATTCCCAGCGGAGGGGCCCTACGAGCAGTACTTC.

The chain joins TRBV11-2 to TRBJ1-4, with 8 nucleotides matching TRBD1. J lost 5 bases, V lost 4 bases, and 9 bases had no gene match. Per germline, CDR1 SGHAT and CDR2 FQNNGV. The CDR3 runs to 16 residues. The CDR3 sequence is CASSSLYRGENEKLFF. CDR3 nucleotide sequence: TGTGCCAGCAGCTCCTTATACAGGGGGGAGAATGAAAAACTGTTTTTT.

The V gene is TRBV7-9, the J gene TRBJ2-5; D may be TRBD2 (6 bases). The ends were cut back, 1 base at V and 1 base at J, with 13 bases in the middle. The CDR3 runs to 16 residues. The germline V gene encodes CDR1 SEHNR and CDR2 FQNEAQ (reference sequence). CDR3 nucleotides: TGTGCCAGCAGCTTAGGCGGGGTCAGGGTCCAAGAGACCCAGTACTTC. Residues: CASSLGGVRVQETQYF.

The chain combines TRBV4-1 with TRBJ2-1, with TRBD2 as a possible D gene (6 bases). Germline values: CDR1 MGHRA, CDR2 YSYEKL. The length of the CDR3 is 13 residues. The ends were cut back, 6 bases at V and 6 bases at J, with 12 bases in the middle. The CDR3 loop is CASREEGFNEQFF. CDR3 DNA: TGCGCCAGCAGGGAGGAGGGGTTCAATGAGCAGTTCTTC.

The rearrangement uses TRBV6-5 and TRBJ2-4; D might be TRBD2 (5 bases). Per the germline V gene, CDR1 is MNHEY and CDR2 is SVGAGI. The CDR3 is 12 amino acids. V was shortened by 6 bases and J by 4 bases, with 7 bases between the two germline ends. The CDR3 protein is CASRDFKNIQYF. As DNA, the CDR3 is TGTGCCAGCAGGGACTTTAAAAACATTCAGTACTTC.

The chain joins TRBV6-2 or TRBV6-3 to TRBJ1-4; 11 positions agree with TRBD1. The CDR3 consists of 17 residues. The V segment lost 2 bases and the J segment 5 bases; nucleotides outside the gene matches: 7. The germline gives CDR1 MNHEY, CDR2 SVGEGT. CDR3 DNA: TGTGCCAGCAGTTACCTCGCCAGGACAGGGGGCAATGAAAAACTGTTTTTT. It encodes CASSYLARTGGNEKLFF.

The chain couples TRBV5-1 to TRBJ1-1; possibly TRBD1 for D (6 bases). The CDR3 is 14 amino acids. The ends were cut back, 4 bases at V and 0 bases at J, with 10 bases in the middle. Per germline, CDR1 SGHRS and CDR2 YFSETQ. Here the CDR3 reads CASSLTGLNTEAFF. CDR3 coding DNA: TGCGCCAGCAGCCTTACAGGGTTGAACACTGAAGCTTTCTTT.

The chain recombines TRBV28 with TRBJ2-2, with a possible D match to TRBD2 (7 bases). Trimming pared 3 bases from V and 7 bases from J, leaving 30 bases between. In germline, CDR1 is MDHEN, CDR2 SYDVKM. The CDR3 is 20 residues long. CDR3 bases: TGTGCCAGCAGTTTCGTCTTTGGACAGTCCGGGACTAACCTCCTCGGGGAGCTGTTTTTT. It is translated as CASSFVFGQSGTNLLGELFF.

This clone has only a few counts. CDR3 in DNA: TGTGCCAGCAGTTCACAGACAGGGTATGGGAACACCATATATTTT. Encoded protein: CASSSQTGYGNTIYF. The chain recombines TRBV28 with TRBJ1-3; 7 nucleotides line up with TRBD1. The CDR3 is 15 amino acids. V lost 4 bases to trimming and J lost 7 bases; unmatched junction nucleotides: 10. The germline V gene has CDR1 MDHEN and CDR2 SYDVKM.

The gene calls are TRBV27 and TRBJ2-4; 10 bases map to TRBD2. The CDR3 loop spans 15 amino acids. Per germline, CDR1 MNHEY and CDR2 SMNVEV (reference sequence). The junction had 2 bases not matched to a gene; V was cut back by 5 bases and J by 1 base. The CDR3 DNA follows: TGTGCCAGCAGTCCTAGCGGGGGTGCCAAAAACATTCAGTACTTC. Protein sequence: CASSPSGGAKNIQYF.

This clone has just one count. The chain joins TRBV4-1 to TRBJ2-1; D gene unclear. The CDR3 is 16 residues long. V lost 2 bases, J lost 7 bases, and 18 bases lay in between. CDR1 is MGHRA, CDR2 YSYEKL, per germline. The CDR3 sequence is CASSQFYSGPVNEQFF. As DNA, the CDR3 is TGCGCCAGCAGCCAATTTTATAGTGGTCCGGTGAATGAGCAGTTCTTC.

This clone was recorded only once. This rearrangement joins TRBV7-3 to TRBJ2-7; D is perhaps TRBD1 (5 bases). The CDR3 consists of 13 residues. V was clipped by 6 bases and J by 3 bases, with 12 bases between them. Germline loops: CDR1 SGHTA, CDR2 FQGTGA. This chain's CDR3 is CASSFTGFYEQYF. The DNA of the CDR3 is TGTGCCAGCAGTTTTACAGGATTCTACGAGCAGTACTTC.

The chain is built from TRBV29-1 and TRBJ2-7; TRBD2 is a possible D gene (5 bases). Germline V gene lookup returns CDR1 SQVTM and CDR2 ANQGSEA. The V and J ends lost 6 bases and 2 bases respectively, with 17 bases between them. This CDR3 contains 14 residues. The CDR3 nucleotides read TGCAGCGTCCAGCCCGGGATAGAGACCTACGAGCAGTACTTC. Its protein product is CSVQPGIETYEQYF.

A word on this clone: A junction end diverges from the germline sequence, so it may reflect a read error. V gene TRBV20-1 combines with J gene TRBJ1-4; 9 positions match TRBD1. Germline V gene data show CDR1 as DFQATT and CDR2 as SNEGSKA (reference sequence). This CDR3 is built from 11 residues. The CDR3 DNA sequence: TGCAGTGCCTCGAGCCCGGGACAGGGCATTTTT. This translates into CSASSPGQGIF.